The source of this T cell receptor beta chain is a study of T cells in Graves' hyperthyroidism and ophthalmopathy. Points from the study as a whole: Most thyroid clonotypes that were expanded above 0.001 also turned up in blood. Ophthalmopathy, as predicted by the model, came a median around 7 months after the prediction.

The source material, RNA transcripts, was used to amplify TCR beta CDR3 regions. During a first-round RT-PCR of the TCR CDR3, the HTBI primer set was used. One entry per CDR3 protein results from TCRdb running MiXCR on the multiplex PCR reads. Of under 550,000 distinct CDR3 sequences in the sample, about an eighth are singletons; the top ten hold less than 6.5%. This clonotype was seen a few times. Its antigen is unknown. CDR3 size: 16 residues. V lost 0 bases and J lost 5; bases outside the gene matches: 4. Germline V CDR1 and CDR2: LNHDA, SQIVND (reference sequence). Lactation, pregnancy, other autoimmune disease or uncontrolled infection led to exclusion of patients. From more than 9 ml of fresh peripheral blood, PBMCs were isolated.

This receptor was obtained from a woman under 30 with Graves' hyperthyroidism. The sample comprised blood. V gene TRBV19 combines with J gene TRBJ2-1; 10 positions agree with TRBD2. The CDR3 loop reads CASSIDLAGANNEQFF. In nucleotides, the CDR3 is TGTGCCAGTAGTATAGATCTAGCGGGAGCGAACAATGAGCAGTTCTTC.